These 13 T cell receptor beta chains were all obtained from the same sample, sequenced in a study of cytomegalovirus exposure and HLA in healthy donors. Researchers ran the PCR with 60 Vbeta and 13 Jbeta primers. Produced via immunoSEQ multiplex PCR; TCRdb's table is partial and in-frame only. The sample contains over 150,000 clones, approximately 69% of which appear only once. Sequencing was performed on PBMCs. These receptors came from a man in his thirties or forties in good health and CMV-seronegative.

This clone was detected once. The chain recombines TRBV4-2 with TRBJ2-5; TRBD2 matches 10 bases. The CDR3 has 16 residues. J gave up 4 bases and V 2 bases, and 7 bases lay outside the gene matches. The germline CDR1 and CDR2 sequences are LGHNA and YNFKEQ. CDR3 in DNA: TGTGCCAGCAGCCAAAATAGCGGGGGGCCAGGAGAGACCCAGTACTTC. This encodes CASSQNSGGPGETQYF.

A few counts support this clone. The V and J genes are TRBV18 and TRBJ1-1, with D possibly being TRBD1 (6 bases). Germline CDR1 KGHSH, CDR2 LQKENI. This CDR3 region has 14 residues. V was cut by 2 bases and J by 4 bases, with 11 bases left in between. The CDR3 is CASSPNRVGTEAFF. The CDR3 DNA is TGTGCCAGCTCACCAAACAGGGTCGGCACTGAAGCTTTCTTT.

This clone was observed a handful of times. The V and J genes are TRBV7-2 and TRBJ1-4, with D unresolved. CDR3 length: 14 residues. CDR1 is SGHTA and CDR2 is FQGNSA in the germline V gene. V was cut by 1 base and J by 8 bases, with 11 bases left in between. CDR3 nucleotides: TGTGCCAGCAGCTTAGATGGCAGAGGGGAAAAACTGTTTTTT. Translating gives CASSLDGRGEKLFF.

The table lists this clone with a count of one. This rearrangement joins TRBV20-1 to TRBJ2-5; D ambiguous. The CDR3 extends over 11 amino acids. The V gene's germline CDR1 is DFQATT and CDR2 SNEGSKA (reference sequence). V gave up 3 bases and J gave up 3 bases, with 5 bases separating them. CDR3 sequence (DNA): TGCAGTGCTAGGGCCGAAGAGACCCAGTACTTC. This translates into CSARAEETQYF.

The CDR3 sequence: CASRGPGDRGVGTQYF. The CDR3 DNA is TGTGCCTCAAGGGGTCCGGGGGACAGGGGAGTTGGGACCCAGTACTTC. V is TRBV30 and J is TRBJ2-5; 10 bases are shared with TRBD1. The germline V gene has CDR1 GTSNPN and CDR2 SVGIG (reference sequence). Unmatched junction bases numbered 18, after V lost 7 bases and J lost 7 bases. The CDR3 contains 16 residues.

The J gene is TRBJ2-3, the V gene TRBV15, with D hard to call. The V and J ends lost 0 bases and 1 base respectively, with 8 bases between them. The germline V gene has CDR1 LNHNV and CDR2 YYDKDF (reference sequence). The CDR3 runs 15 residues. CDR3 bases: TGTGCCACCAGCAGAGAAATCGCAGGCACAGATACGCAGTATTTT. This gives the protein CATSREIAGTDTQYF.

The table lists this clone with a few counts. The CDR3 sequence: CASSNKHGQGDEKLFF. The CDR3 nucleotides are TGCGCCAGCAGCAACAAACATGGACAGGGCGATGAAAAACTGTTTTTT. The V and J genes are TRBV5-1 and TRBJ1-4; 8 nucleotides align to TRBD1. The junction had 11 bases not matched to a gene; V was cut back by 4 bases and J by 6 bases. Germline V gene lookup returns CDR1 SGHRS and CDR2 YFSETQ. The CDR3 totals 16 residues.

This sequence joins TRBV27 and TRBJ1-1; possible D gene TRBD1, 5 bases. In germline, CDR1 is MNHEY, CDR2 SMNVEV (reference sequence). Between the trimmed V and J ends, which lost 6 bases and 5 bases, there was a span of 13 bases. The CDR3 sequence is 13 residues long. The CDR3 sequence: CASSMAGGTEAFF. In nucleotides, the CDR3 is TGTGCCAGCAGCATGGCGGGGGGGACTGAAGCTTTCTTT.

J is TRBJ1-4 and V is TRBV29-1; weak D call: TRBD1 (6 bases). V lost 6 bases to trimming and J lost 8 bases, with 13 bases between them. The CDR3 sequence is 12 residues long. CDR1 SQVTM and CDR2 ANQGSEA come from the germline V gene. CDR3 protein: CSVIQGGEKLFF. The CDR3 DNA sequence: TGCAGCGTAATACAGGGTGGAGAAAAACTGTTTTTT.

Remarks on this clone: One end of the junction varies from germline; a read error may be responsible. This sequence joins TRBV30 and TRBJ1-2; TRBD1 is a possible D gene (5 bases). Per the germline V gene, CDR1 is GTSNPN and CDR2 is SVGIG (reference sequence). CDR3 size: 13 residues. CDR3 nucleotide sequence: TGTGCCTGGATGCAGGGTAGGGACTATGGCTACCCCTTC. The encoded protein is CAWMQGRDYGYPF. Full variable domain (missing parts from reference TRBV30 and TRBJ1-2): SQTIHQWPATLVQPVGSPLSLECTVEGTSNPNLYWYRQAAGRGLQLLFYSVGIGQISSEVPQNLSASRPQDRQFILSSKKLLLSDSGFYLCAWMQGRDYGYPFGSGTRLTVV.

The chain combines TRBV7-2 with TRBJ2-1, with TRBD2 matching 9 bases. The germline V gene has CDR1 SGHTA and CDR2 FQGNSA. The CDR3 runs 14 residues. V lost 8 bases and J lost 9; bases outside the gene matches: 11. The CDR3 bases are TGTGCCAGCCGGAGAGCGGGGGGCCCCGGTGAGCAGTTCTTC. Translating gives CASRRAGGPGEQFF.

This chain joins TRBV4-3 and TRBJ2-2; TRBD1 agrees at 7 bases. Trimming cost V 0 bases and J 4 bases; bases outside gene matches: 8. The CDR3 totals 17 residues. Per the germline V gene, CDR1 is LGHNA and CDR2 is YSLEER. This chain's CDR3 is CASSQDSRGRVTGELFF. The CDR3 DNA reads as TGCGCCAGCAGCCAAGATTCGAGGGGGCGGGTCACCGGGGAGCTGTTTTTT.

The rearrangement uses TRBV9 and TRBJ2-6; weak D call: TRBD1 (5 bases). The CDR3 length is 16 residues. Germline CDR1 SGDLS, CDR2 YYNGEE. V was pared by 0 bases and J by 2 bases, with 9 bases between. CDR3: CASSVVQGTGANVLTF. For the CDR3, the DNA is TGTGCCAGCAGCGTAGTGCAGGGTACTGGGGCCAACGTCCTGACTTTC.